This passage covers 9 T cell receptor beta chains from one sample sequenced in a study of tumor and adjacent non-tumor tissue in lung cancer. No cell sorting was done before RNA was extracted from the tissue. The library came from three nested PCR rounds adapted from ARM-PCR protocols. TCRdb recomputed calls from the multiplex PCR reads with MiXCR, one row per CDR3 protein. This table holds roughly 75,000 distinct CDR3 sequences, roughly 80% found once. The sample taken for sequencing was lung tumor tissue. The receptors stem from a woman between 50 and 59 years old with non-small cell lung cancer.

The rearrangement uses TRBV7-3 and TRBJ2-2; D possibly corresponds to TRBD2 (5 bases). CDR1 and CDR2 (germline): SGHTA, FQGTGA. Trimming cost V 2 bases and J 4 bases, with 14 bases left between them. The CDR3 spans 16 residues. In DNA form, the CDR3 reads TGTGCCAGCAGCTTAGGAACAGAGGGTATCACCGGGGAGCTGTTTTTT. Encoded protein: CASSLGTEGITGELFF.

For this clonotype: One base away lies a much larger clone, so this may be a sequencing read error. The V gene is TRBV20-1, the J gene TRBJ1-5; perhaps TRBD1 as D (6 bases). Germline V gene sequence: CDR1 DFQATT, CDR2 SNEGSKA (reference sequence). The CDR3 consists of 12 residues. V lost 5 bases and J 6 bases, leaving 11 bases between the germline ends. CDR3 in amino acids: CSAEGGFQPQHF. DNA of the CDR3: TGCAGTGCTGAGGGGGGGTTTCAGCCCCAGCATTTT.

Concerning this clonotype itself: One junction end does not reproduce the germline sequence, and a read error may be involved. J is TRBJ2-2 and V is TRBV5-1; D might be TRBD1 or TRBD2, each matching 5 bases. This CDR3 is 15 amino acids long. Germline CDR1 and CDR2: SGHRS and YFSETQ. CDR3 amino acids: CASSLGDIRTWELFF. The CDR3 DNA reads TGCGCCAGTAGCTTGGGGGATATAAGGACCTGGGAGCTGTTTTTT.

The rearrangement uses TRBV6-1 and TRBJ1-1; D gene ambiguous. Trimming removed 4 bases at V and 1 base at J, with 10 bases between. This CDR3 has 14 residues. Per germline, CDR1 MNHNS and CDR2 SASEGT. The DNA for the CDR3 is TGTGCCAGCAGTGTAGTAATCGGGAACACTGAAGCTTTCTTT. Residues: CASSVVIGNTEAFF.

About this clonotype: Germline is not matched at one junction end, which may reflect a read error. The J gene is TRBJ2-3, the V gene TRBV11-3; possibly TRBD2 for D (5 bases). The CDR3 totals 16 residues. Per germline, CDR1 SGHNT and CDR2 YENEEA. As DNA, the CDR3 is TGTGCCAGCAGCTTAGGACGATGGGAGAGTGCAGATACTCAGTATTTT. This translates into CASSLGRWESADTQYF. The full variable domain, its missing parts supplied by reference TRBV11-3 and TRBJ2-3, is EAGVVQSPRYKIIEKKQPVAFWCNPISGHNTLYWYLQNLGQGPELLIRYENEEAVDDSQLPKDRFSAERLKGVDSTLKIQPAELGDSAVYLCASSLGRWESADTQYFGPGTRLTVL.

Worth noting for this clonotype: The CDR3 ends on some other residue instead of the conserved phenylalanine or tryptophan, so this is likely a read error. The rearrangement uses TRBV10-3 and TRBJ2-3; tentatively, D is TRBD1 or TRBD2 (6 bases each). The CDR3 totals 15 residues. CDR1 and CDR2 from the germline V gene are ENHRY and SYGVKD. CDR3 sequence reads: CAIGGRGSDTDTQYI. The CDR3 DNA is TGTGCTATCGGGGGCCGGGGAAGTGACACAGATACGCAGTATATT.

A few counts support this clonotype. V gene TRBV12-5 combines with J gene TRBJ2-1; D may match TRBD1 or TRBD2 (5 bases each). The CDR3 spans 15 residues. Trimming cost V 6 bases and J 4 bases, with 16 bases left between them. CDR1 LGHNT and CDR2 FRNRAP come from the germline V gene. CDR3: CASGTVRGSYNEQFF. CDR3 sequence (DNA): TGTGCTAGTGGCACTGTACGGGGCTCTTACAATGAGCAGTTCTTC.

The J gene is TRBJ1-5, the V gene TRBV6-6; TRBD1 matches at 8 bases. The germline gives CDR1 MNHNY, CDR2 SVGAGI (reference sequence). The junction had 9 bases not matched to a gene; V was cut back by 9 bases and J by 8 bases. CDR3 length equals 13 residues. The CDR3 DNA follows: TGTGCCAGTAGTCAGGGGGCAGGGGAGCCCCAGCATTTT. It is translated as CASSQGAGEPQHF.

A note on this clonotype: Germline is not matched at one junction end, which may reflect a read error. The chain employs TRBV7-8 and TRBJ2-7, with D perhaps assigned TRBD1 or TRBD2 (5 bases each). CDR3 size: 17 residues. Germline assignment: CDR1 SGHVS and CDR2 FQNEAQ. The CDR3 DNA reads TGTGCCAGCAGTTTAGAGCGCCTCAGGAGAGGGGCATACGAGCAGTACTTC. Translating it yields CASSLERLRRGAYEQYF.